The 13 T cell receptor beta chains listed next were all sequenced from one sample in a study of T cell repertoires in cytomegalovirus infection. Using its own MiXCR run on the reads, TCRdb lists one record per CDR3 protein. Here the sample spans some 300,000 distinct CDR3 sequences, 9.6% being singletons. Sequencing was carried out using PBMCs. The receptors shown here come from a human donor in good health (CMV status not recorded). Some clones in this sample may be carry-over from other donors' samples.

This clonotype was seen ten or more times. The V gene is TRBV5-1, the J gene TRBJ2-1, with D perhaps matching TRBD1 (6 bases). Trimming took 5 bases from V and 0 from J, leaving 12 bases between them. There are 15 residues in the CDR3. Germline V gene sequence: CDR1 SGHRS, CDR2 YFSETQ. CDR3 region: CASSEDRSSYNEQFF. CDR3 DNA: TGCGCCAGCAGTGAAGACAGGAGCTCCTACAATGAGCAGTTCTTC.

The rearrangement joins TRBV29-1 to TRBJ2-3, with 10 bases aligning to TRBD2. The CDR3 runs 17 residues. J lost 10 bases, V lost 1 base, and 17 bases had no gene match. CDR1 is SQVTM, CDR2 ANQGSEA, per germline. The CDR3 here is CSVEAPFGAGGPPSQYF. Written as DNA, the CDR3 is TGCAGCGTTGAAGCCCCTTTTGGAGCGGGGGGGCCCCCGTCGCAGTATTTT.

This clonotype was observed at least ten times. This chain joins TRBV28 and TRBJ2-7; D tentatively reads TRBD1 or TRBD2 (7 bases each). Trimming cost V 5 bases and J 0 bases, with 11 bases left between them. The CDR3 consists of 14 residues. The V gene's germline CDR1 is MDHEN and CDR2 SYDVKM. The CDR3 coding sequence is TGTGCCAGCAGTCAGGGGGGGAGCTCCTACGAGCAGTACTTC. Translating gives CASSQGGSSYEQYF.

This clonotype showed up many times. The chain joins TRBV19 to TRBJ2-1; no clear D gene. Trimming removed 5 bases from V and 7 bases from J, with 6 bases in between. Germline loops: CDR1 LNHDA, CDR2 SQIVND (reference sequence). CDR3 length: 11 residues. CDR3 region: CASSRVNEQFF. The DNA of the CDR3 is TGTGCCAGTAGTCGAGTAAATGAGCAGTTCTTC.

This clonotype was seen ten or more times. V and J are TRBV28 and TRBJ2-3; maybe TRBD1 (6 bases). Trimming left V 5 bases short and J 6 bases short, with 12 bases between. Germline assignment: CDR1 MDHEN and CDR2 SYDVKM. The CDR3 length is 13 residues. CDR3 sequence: CASSRSGVDTQYF. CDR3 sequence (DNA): TGTGCCAGCAGTCGATCAGGGGTTGATACGCAGTATTTT.

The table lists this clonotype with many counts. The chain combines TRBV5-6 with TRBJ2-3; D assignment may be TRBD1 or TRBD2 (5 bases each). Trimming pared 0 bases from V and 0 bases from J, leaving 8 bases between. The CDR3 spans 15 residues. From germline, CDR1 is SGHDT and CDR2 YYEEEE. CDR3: CASSLDRTSTDTQYF. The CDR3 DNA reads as TGTGCCAGCAGCTTGGACAGGACTAGCACAGATACGCAGTATTTT.

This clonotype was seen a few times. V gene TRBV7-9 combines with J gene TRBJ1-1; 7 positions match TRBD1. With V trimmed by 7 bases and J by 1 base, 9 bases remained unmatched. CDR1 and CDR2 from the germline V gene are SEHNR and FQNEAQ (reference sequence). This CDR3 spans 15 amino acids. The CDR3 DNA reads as TGTGCCAGCACCCCCCGGAGGGGGCCGAACACTGAAGCTTTCTTT. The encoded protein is CASTPRRGPNTEAFF.

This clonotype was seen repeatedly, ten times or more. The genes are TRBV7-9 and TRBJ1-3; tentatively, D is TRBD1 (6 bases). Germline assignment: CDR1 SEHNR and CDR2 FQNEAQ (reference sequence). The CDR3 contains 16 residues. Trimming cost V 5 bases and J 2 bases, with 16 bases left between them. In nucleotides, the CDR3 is TGTGCCAGCAGCCCGCAGGCCGGGGGCACTGGAAACACCATATATTTT. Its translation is CASSPQAGGTGNTIYF.

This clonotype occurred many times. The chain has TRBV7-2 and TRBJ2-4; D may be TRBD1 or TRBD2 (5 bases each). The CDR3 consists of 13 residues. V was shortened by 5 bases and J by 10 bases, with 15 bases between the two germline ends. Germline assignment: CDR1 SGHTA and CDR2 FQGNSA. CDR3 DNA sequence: TGTGCCAGCAGCGTCGACGCCGGGACGATTCAGTACTTC. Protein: CASSVDAGTIQYF.

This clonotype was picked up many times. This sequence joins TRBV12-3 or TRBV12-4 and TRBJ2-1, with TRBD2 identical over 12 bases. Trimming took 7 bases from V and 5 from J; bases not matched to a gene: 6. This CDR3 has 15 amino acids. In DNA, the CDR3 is TGTGCCAGCACTCGAGGACTAGCGGGGAACAATGAGCAGTTCTTC. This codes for CASTRGLAGNNEQFF.

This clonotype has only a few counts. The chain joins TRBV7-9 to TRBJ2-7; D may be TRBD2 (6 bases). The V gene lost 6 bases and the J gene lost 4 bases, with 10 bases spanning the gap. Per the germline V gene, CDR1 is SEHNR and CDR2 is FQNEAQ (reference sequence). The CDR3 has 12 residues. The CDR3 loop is CASSIRGYEQYV. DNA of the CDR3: TGTGCCAGCAGTATCCGGGGGTACGAGCAGTACGTC.

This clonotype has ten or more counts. The CDR3 DNA is TGCAGCTCCCTCAGGGAAGGAGATACGCAGTATTTT. Protein sequence: CSSLREGDTQYF. V and J are TRBV29-1 and TRBJ2-3, with D possibly matching TRBD1 (5 bases). CDR1 and CDR2 from the germline V gene are SQVTM and ANQGSEA. The CDR3 length is 12 residues. The germline V and J ends were trimmed by 8 bases and 5 bases, with 14 bases remaining between them.

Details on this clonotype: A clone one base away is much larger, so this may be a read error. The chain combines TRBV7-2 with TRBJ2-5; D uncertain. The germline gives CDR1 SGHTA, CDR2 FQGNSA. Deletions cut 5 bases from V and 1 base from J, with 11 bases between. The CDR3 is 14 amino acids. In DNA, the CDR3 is TGTGCCAGCAGCATAGAATTAGTCCAAGAGACCCAGTACTTC. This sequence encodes CASSIELVQETQYF.